This TCR beta chain comes out of a study of shared clonotypes between healthy human individuals. CD45RO-negative, CCR7-selected cells formed the naive CD8 fraction, which excluded terminally differentiated effector memory CD45RA+ cells. Every subset had its genomic DNA shared out evenly among several immunoSEQ plates. Assay used: immunoSEQ multiplex PCR; TCRdb lists only in-frame clones, some missing. The table has millions of clones, under 95% seen once. V lost 3 bases to trimming and J lost 4 bases; unmatched junction nucleotides: 6. The CDR3 length is 16 residues. Germline CDR1 and CDR2: LNHDA and SQIVND (reference sequence). General observations from the study: The study generally estimated greater richness for naive than memory subsets.

With respect to this clone: Its antigen is unknown.

The rearrangement joins TRBV19 to TRBJ2-1, with 10 positions matching TRBD1. Sample: naive CD8+ T cells from PBMCs. The receptor's source is a man between 18 and 29 years old in good health. Some clones in this sample may be carry-over from other donors' samples. In DNA, the CDR3 is TGTGCCAGTAGTATCCCCGGGACAGGGGTGTACAATGAGCAGTTCTTC. It yields the protein CASSIPGTGVYNEQFF. The entire variable domain, with the rest obtained from reference TRBV19 and TRBJ2-1, is as follows: DGGITQSPKYLFRKEGQNVTLSCEQNLNHDAMYWYRQDPGQGLRLIYYSQIVNDFQKGDIAEGYSVSREKKESFPLTVTSAQKNPTAFYLCASSIPGTGVYNEQFFGPGTRLTVL.